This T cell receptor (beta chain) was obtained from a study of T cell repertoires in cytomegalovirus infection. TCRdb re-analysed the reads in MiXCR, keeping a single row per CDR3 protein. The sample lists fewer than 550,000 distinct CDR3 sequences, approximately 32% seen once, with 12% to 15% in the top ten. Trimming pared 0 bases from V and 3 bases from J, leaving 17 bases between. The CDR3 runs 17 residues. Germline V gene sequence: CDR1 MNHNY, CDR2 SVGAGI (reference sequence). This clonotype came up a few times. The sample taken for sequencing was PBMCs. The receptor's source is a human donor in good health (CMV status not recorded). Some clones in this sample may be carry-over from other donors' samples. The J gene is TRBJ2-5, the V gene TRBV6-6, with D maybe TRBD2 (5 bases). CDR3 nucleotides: TGTGCCAGCAGTTACTCCCCGCAAGGAGGATTGGAAGAGACCCAGTACTTC. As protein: CASSYSPQGGLEETQYF.